This TCR beta chain was identified in a study of blood T cells in healthy people across ages. Whole-study findings and limits: It was not known whether donors were CMV positive (a possible confounder of expanded clonotype changes).

The sample holds a few counts of this clonotype. Its specificity is unknown. For the second PCR, which ran for roughly 6 to 11 cycles, a sample-barcoded 5' primer and a J-beta primer mix were used. Template switching added a 12-random-nucleotide identifier to every cDNA molecule. Paired-end reads containing CDR3 totaled no fewer than 2.5 million for each sample. TCRdb re-called the 5' RACE reads with MiXCR, one entry per CDR3 protein. The repertoire holds about 600,000 distinct CDR3 sequences, with 40% to 50% as singletons. CDR3 size: 16 residues. V lost 1 base and J lost 0, with 10 bases in between. Drawn from each donor were ten milliliters of peripheral blood.

The chain combines TRBV12-3 or TRBV12-4 with TRBJ1-5; D is unclear. Input material: blood. This TCR derives from a man at least 80 years old in good health. CDR3 loop: CASSLEAHYSNQPQHF. CDR3 nucleotide sequence: TGTGCCAGCAGTTTAGAGGCACACTATAGCAATCAGCCCCAGCATTTT.